The 26 T cell receptor beta chains below all came from one sample that was sequenced in a study of OX40 agonist ivuxolimab in advanced cancers. Libraries were constructed by the immunoSEQ multiplex PCR assay. TCRdb took over this immuneACCESS table, retaining in-frame rearrangements with V and J assigned. Such tables are incomplete; in checked studies, under half of the missing clones stem from an unresolved V gene, and the remainder is unexplained. The sample table records roughly 80,000 clones; around nine tenths of these occur just once. 0.76% of the sample is held by the ten biggest clonotypes. This specimen was CD4+ or CD8+ T cells sorted from blood, taken in a trial of the OX40 agonist ivuxolimab. Every receptor here comes from an adult with an advanced solid tumor such as melanoma, head and neck, liver or kidney cancer.

With regard to this clone: Other DNA sequences in this sample translate to the same CDR3. The rearrangement uses TRBV11-2 and TRBJ2-1; unclear D gene. Looked up from germline, CDR1 is SGHAT and CDR2 is FQNNGV. Trimming pared 0 bases from V and 5 bases from J, leaving 5 bases between. The CDR3 covers 13 residues. Here the CDR3 reads CASSLDRNNEQFF. CDR3 sequence (DNA): TGTGCCAGCAGCTTAGATCGGAACAATGAGCAGTTCTTC.

The genes are TRBV2 and TRBJ2-7; D remains ambiguous. Trimming removed 4 bases at V and 2 bases at J, with 12 bases between. CDR1 and CDR2 (germline): SNHLY, FYNNEI. This CDR3 has 14 residues. The CDR3 spells CASSVSQVAYEQYF. CDR3 nucleotides: TGTGCCAGCAGTGTTTCCCAGGTTGCCTACGAGCAGTACTTC.

CDR3 loop: CASSGPNSNQPQHF. The CDR3 DNA reads TGTGCCAGCAGTGGTCCTAATAGCAATCAGCCCCAGCATTTT. This sequence joins TRBV6-1 and TRBJ1-5; D is unresolved. With 4 bases removed from V and 0 bases from J, the gap between germline ends came to 7 bases. Germline lookup yields CDR1 MNHNS and CDR2 SASEGT. The CDR3 has 14 residues.

The J gene is TRBJ2-7, the V gene TRBV5-6; D is unclear. This CDR3 has 16 amino acids. Trimming took 0 bases from V and 1 from J, leaving 14 bases between them. Germline CDR1 is SGHDT and CDR2 is YYEEEE. This CDR3 reads CASSLGVRQRSYEQYF. Here the CDR3 DNA reads TGTGCCAGCAGCTTGGGGGTTAGGCAGAGATCCTACGAGCAGTACTTC.

V is TRBV2 and J is TRBJ2-7; unclear D gene. Germline lookup yields CDR1 SNHLY and CDR2 FYNNEI. V gave up 0 bases and J gave up 2 bases, with 11 bases separating them. The CDR3 extends over 15 amino acids. The CDR3 DNA sequence: TGTGCCAGCAGTGAAGCTCTTGTCACAGCCTACGAGCAGTACTTC. Protein product: CASSEALVTAYEQYF.

This rearrangement joins TRBV6-5 to TRBJ2-7; unclear D gene. The germline V gene encodes CDR1 MNHEY and CDR2 SVGAGI. The CDR3 has 12 amino acids. The ends were cut back, 5 bases at V and 4 bases at J, with 9 bases in the middle. The CDR3, as DNA: TGTGCCAGCAGTCCCCGAAGGTACGAGCAGTACTTC. Protein sequence: CASSPRRYEQYF.

The chain links TRBV29-1 to TRBJ2-7; D unclear. The germline CDR1 and CDR2 sequences are SQVTM and ANQGSEA. The V end lost 7 bases, the J end lost 3 bases, and 19 bases lay between the germline ends. There are 14 residues in the CDR3. CDR3 bases: TGCAGCGAACTCCCGGGTCCCGGATACTACGAGCAGTACTTC. This gives the protein CSELPGPGYYEQYF.

The chain employs TRBV30 and TRBJ1-6, with D perhaps TRBD1 (5 bases). The CDR3 runs to 13 residues. Germline V gene lookup returns CDR1 GTSNPN and CDR2 SVGIG (reference sequence). Between the trimmed V and J ends, which lost 1 base and 9 bases, there was a span of 10 bases. CDR3 DNA sequence: TGTGCCTGGAGTGGCGCCAGGGTTTCACCCCTCCACTTT. The encoded protein is CAWSGARVSPLHF.

This clone was seen a single time. The genes are TRBV6-5 and TRBJ1-3; tentative D call: TRBD1 (5 bases). Trimming removed 0 bases from V and 2 bases from J, with 11 bases in between. Germline CDR1 and CDR2: MNHEY and SVGAGI. This CDR3 comprises 16 residues. The CDR3, as DNA: TGTGCCAGCAGTTACTCGATGTTGGGGGCTGGAAACACCATATATTTT. It codes for CASSYSMLGAGNTIYF.

In this sample, this clone turned up once. This sequence joins TRBV30 and TRBJ2-1; tentatively, D is TRBD1 (6 bases). In germline, CDR1 is GTSNPN, CDR2 SVGIG (reference sequence). Trimming shortened V by 3 bases and J by 6 bases, and 12 bases separated the two germline ends. The length of the CDR3 is 13 residues. As DNA, the CDR3 is TGTGCCTGGAGGGACAGAGTAAGCAATGAGCAGTTCTTC. Translated, it gives CAWRDRVSNEQFF.

This chain uses TRBV27 with TRBJ2-1; no reliable D call. Between the trimmed V and J ends, which lost 1 base and 8 bases, there was a span of 12 bases. Germline V gives CDR1 MNHEY, CDR2 SMNVEV (reference sequence). This CDR3 spans 14 amino acids. The CDR3 sequence is CASSLWAQADEQFF. CDR3 coding DNA: TGTGCCAGCAGTTTATGGGCCCAGGCAGATGAGCAGTTCTTC.

The chain has TRBV5-5 and TRBJ2-7, with 9 bases that match TRBD1. Unmatched junction bases numbered 6, after V lost 0 bases and J lost 2 bases. Germline CDR1 reads SGHKS; CDR2 reads YYEKEE (reference sequence). The CDR3 contains 16 residues. The CDR3, as DNA: TGTGCCAGCAGCTTGGGTCCCGGGACAGGGACCTACGAGCAGTACTTC. Translated, it gives CASSLGPGTGTYEQYF.

The chain couples TRBV11-2 to TRBJ1-2; D call uncertain. The CDR3 covers 15 residues. Trimming left V 1 base short and J 4 bases short, with 13 bases between. CDR1 and CDR2 (germline): SGHAT, FQNNGV. CDR3 coding DNA: TGTGCCAGCAGCTTAGGGGTGGGCCTACTCTATGGCTACACCTTC. This translates into CASSLGVGLLYGYTF. Looking up the rest from reference TRBV11-2 and TRBJ1-2 gives the full variable domain: EAGVAQSPRYKIIEKRQSVAFWCNPISGHATLYWYQQILGQGPKLLIQFQNNGVVDDSQLPKDRFSAERLKGVDSTLKIQPAKLEDSAVYLCASSLGVGLLYGYTFGSGTRLTVV.

V is TRBV19 and J is TRBJ2-7, with D perhaps TRBD2 (6 bases). Trimming cost V 8 bases and J 7 bases, with 21 bases left between them. Germline CDR1 is LNHDA and CDR2 is SQIVND (reference sequence). This CDR3 is built from 14 residues. Here the CDR3 DNA reads TGTGCCAGTGGGGGTCAGGCGACCGCGGGAGAGCAGTACTTC. This translates into CASGGQATAGEQYF.

The gene calls are TRBV10-3 and TRBJ1-1; no clear D. The CDR3 has 13 residues. Trimming shortened V by 7 bases and J by 0 bases, and 9 bases separated the two germline ends. In germline, CDR1 is ENHRY, CDR2 SYGVKD. DNA for the CDR3: TGTGCCATCACTGGGGTTATGAACACTGAAGCTTTCTTT. It specifies CAITGVMNTEAFF.

The chain couples TRBV6-1 to TRBJ2-2; unclear D gene. V gave up 2 bases and J gave up 6 bases, with 10 bases separating them. Germline-derived CDR1 and CDR2 are MNHNS and SASEGT. There are 14 residues in the CDR3. CDR3 DNA sequence: TGTGCCAGCAGTGAATATTTAGCCGCCGGGGAGCTGTTTTTT. This codes for CASSEYLAAGELFF.

The V gene is TRBV5-1, the J gene TRBJ2-4; either TRBD1 or TRBD2 may supply D (5 bases each). The germline V gene has CDR1 SGHRS and CDR2 YFSETQ. Deletions cut 4 bases from V and 9 bases from J, with 20 bases between. There are 15 residues in the CDR3. The CDR3 nucleotides read TGCGCCAGCAGCCATGGGACCTGGGGAATCCCCATTCAGTACTTC. Residues: CASSHGTWGIPIQYF.

In its sample, this clone was seen a few times. This chain uses TRBV10-3 with TRBJ2-7, with D possibly being TRBD2 (6 bases). Germline CDR1 ENHRY, CDR2 SYGVKD. The length of the CDR3 is 13 residues. V was pared by 2 bases and J by 7 bases, with 12 bases between. As DNA, the CDR3 is TGTGCCATCAGTGAGGTTAGCGGTAGGGAGCAGTACTTC. It codes for CAISEVSGREQYF.

The rearrangement uses TRBV15 and TRBJ2-1, with 10 nucleotides matching TRBD2. This CDR3 is 15 amino acids long. V lost 0 bases and J lost 8; bases outside the gene matches: 4. Germline V lookup: CDR1 LNHNV, CDR2 YYDKDF (reference sequence). As DNA, the CDR3 is TGTGCCACCAGCAGAGATTCTAGCGGGGGCCATGAGCAGTTCTTC. It codes for CATSRDSSGGHEQFF.

The CDR3 nucleotides read TGTGCCAGCAGTTTATCGTGGACAGGGCGCAGCTATGGCTACACCTTC. This gives the protein CASSLSWTGRSYGYTF. The chain recombines TRBV28 with TRBJ1-2; 8 bases match TRBD1. Unmatched junction bases numbered 8, after V lost 1 base and J lost 4 bases. The germline CDR1 and CDR2 sequences are MDHEN and SYDVKM. The CDR3 consists of 16 residues.

Of note for this clone: At one end, the junction sequence differs from germline, possibly due to a read error. The genes are TRBV28 and TRBJ2-2; 13 bases match TRBD2. The CDR3 has 17 amino acids. Germline values: CDR1 MDHEN, CDR2 SYDVKM. CDR3 coding DNA: TGTGCCAGCAGCTTATCCCGGACTAGCGGGAGTACCGGGGAGCTGTTTTTT. Translated, it gives CASSLSRTSGSTGELFF.

This chain uses TRBV5-1 with TRBJ2-2, with 8 bases that match TRBD1. This CDR3 spans 16 amino acids. CDR1 SGHRS and CDR2 YFSETQ come from the germline V gene. The V segment lost 4 bases and the J segment 6 bases; nucleotides outside the gene matches: 11. This CDR3 is CASSRMTQGAAGELFF. The CDR3 nucleotides read TGCGCCAGCAGCCGCATGACCCAGGGGGCGGCCGGGGAGCTGTTTTTT. Using reference TRBV5-1 and TRBJ2-2 for the parts outside the CDR3, the full variable domain is KAGVTQTPRYLIKTRGQQVTLSCSPISGHRSVSWYQQTPGQGLQFLFEYFSETQRNKGNFPGRFSGRQFSNSRSEMNVSTLELGDSALYLCASSRMTQGAAGELFFGEGSRLTVL.

V is TRBV2 and J is TRBJ1-5, with 12 bases aligning to TRBD1. There are 15 residues in the CDR3. Trimming at V came to 5 bases and at J to 7 bases, leaving 6 bases not matched to a gene. CDR1 and CDR2 (germline): SNHLY, FYNNEI. Written as DNA, the CDR3 is TGTGCCAGCAGTACCGGGACAGGGGGCCTGCAGCCCCAGCATTTT. The encoded protein is CASSTGTGGLQPQHF.

The chain combines TRBV5-4 with TRBJ2-5; D is ambiguous. With 2 bases removed from V and 1 base from J, the gap between germline ends came to 9 bases. The CDR3 has 14 amino acids. CDR1 is SGHNT, CDR2 YYREEE, per germline (reference sequence). CDR3 sequence (DNA): TGTGCCAGCAGCTTTGAGCGCTCCCAAGAGACCCAGTACTTC. It is translated as CASSFERSQETQYF.

CDR3 region: CASSERGRGADNQPQHF. The CDR3 bases are TGTGCCAGCAGTGAAAGGGGGCGAGGGGCTGACAATCAGCCCCAGCATTTT. The J gene is TRBJ1-5, the V gene TRBV6-1; the match to TRBD1 covers 7 bases. This CDR3 has 17 amino acids. Trimming cost V 2 bases and J 3 bases; bases outside gene matches: 10. Germline V gives CDR1 MNHNS, CDR2 SASEGT.

This clone showed up just a few times. This chain joins TRBV7-9 and TRBJ1-6; a weak D match, TRBD1 (6 bases). Germline V CDR1 and CDR2: SEHNR, FQNEAQ (reference sequence). V was trimmed by 7 bases and J by 1 base, leaving 11 bases between them. The CDR3 is made up of 15 amino acids. This CDR3 is CASTRGGSYNSPLHF. Here the CDR3 DNA reads TGTGCCAGCACCCGAGGGGGATCCTATAATTCACCCCTCCACTTT.